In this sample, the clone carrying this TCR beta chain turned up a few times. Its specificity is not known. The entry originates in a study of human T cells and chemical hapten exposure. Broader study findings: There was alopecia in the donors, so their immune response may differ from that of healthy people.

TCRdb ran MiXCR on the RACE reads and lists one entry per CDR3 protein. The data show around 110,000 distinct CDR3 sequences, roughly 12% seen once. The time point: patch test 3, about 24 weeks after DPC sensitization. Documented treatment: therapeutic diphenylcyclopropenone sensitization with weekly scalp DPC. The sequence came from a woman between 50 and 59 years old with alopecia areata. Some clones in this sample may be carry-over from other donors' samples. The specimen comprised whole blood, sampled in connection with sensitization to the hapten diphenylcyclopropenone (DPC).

The CDR3 spells CASSPRKQGRNGNQPQHF. CDR3 coding DNA: TGTGCCAGCAGTCCCAGAAAACAGGGGAGGAATGGCAATCAGCCCCAGCATTTT. The V gene is TRBV28, the J gene TRBJ1-5; 7 bases are a match to TRBD1. CDR1 is MDHEN, CDR2 SYDVKM, per germline. CDR3 length equals 18 residues. V was pared by 5 bases and J by 2 bases, with 15 bases of the junction left unmatched.